This T cell receptor beta chain was sequenced in a study of shared clonotypes between healthy human individuals. Trimming shortened V by 4 bases and J by 3 bases, and 16 bases separated the two germline ends. CDR1 and CDR2 (germline): MGHRA, YSYEKL. The CDR3 spans 15 residues. Using immunoSEQ multiplex PCR, the repertoire was profiled, and TCRdb retains in-frame clones only, with some absent. Among under 650,000 clones, about 96% were seen once, and the ten largest hold roughly 0.06%. This receptor was taken from a woman aged 25 to 45 in good health. What was sequenced was naive CD4+ T cells sorted from blood. The subset: CD45RA+ positively selected. The rearrangement joins TRBV4-1 to TRBJ2-7, with D possibly called TRBD1 or TRBD2 (6 bases each). DNA of the CDR3: TGCGCCAGCAGCCCTCCCGGGGGCAGTATCTACGAGCAGTACTTC. The encoded protein is CASSPPGGSIYEQYF.